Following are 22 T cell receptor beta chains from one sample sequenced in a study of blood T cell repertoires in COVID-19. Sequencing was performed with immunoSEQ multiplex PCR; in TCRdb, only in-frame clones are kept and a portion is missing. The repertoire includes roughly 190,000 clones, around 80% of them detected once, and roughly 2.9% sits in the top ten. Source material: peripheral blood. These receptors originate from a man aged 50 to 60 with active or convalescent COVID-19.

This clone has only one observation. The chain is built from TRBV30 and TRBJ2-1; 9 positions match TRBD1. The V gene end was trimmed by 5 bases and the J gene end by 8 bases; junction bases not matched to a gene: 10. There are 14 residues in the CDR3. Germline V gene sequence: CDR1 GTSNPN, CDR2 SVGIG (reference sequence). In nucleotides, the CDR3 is TGTGCCTGGGCCAGGGACAGGGCCAACGATGAGCAGTTCTTC. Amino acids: CAWARDRANDEQFF.

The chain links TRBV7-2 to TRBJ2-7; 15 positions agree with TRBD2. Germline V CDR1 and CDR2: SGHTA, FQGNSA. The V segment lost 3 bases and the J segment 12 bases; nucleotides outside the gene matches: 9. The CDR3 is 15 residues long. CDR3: CASSLDGLAGGKWYF. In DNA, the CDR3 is TGTGCCAGCAGCTTGGATGGACTAGCGGGGGGGAAGTGGTACTTC.

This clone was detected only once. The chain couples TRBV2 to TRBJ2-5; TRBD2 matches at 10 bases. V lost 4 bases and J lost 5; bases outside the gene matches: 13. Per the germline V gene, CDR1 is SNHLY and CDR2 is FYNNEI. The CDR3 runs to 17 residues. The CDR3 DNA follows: TGTGCCAGCAGTGGACGTCTAGCGGGAGTTATTTGGGAGACCCAGTACTTC. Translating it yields CASSGRLAGVIWETQYF.

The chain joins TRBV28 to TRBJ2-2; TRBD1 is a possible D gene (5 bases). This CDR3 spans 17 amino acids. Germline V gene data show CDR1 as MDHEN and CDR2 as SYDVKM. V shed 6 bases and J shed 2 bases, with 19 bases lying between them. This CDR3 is CASSQFTRQKNTGELFF. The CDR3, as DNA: TGTGCCAGCAGCCAATTTACCCGACAGAAAAACACCGGGGAGCTGTTTTTT.

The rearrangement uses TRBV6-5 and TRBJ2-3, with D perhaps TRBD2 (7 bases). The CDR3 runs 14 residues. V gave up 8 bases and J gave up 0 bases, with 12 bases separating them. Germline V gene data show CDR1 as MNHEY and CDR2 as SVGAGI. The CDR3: CASSAGASTDTQYF. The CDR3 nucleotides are TGTGCCAGCTCGGCGGGGGCCAGCACAGATACGCAGTATTTT.

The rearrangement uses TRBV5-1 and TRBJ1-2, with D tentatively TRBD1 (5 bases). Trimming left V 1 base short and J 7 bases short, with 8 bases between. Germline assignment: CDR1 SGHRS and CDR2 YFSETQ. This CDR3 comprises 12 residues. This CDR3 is CASSLRGFGYTF. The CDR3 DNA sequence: TGCGCCAGCAGCTTGAGGGGATTTGGCTACACCTTC.

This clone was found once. The CDR3 DNA follows: TGTGCCAGCAGTCACAGGGCTCAAAACACTGAAGCTTTCTTT. It yields the protein CASSHRAQNTEAFF. The genes are TRBV6-5 and TRBJ1-1; D might be TRBD1 (6 bases). CDR3 length equals 14 residues. CDR1 is MNHEY and CDR2 is SVGAGI in the germline V gene. V gave up 5 bases and J gave up 2 bases, with 12 bases separating them.

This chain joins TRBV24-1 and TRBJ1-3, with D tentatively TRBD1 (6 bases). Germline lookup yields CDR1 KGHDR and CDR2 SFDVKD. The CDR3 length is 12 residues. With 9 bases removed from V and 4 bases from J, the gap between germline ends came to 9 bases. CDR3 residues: CATPGAGNTIYF. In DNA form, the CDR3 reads TGTGCCACCCCAGGGGCCGGAAACACCATATATTTT.

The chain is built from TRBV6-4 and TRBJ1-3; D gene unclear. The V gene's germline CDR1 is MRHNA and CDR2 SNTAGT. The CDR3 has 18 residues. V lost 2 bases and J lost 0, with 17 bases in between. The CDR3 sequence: CASSDTRSVQSSGNTIYF. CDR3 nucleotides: TGTGCCAGCAGTGACACCCGAAGTGTACAGAGCTCTGGAAACACCATATATTTT.

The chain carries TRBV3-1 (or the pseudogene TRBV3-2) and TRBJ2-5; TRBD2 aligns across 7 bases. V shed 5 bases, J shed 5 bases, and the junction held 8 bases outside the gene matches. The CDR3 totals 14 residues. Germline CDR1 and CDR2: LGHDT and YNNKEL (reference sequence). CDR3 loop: CASSAPERGETQYF. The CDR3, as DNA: TGTGCCAGCAGCGCACCGGAGCGGGGTGAGACCCAGTACTTC.

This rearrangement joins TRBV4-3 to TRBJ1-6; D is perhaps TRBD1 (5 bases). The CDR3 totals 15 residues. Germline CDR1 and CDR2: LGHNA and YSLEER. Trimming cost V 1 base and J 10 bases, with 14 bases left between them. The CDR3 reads CASSQVLSDISPLHF. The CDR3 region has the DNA TGCGCCAGCAGCCAAGTCCTCTCGGACATCTCACCCCTCCACTTT.

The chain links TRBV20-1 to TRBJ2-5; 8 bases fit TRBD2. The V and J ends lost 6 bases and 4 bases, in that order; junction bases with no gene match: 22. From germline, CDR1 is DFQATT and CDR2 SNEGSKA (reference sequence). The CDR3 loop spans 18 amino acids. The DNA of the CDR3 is TGCAGTGCGAGTCGGGCCCCCCCAGCGGGAGTCCTAGCAGAGACCCAGTACTTC. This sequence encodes CSASRAPPAGVLAETQYF.

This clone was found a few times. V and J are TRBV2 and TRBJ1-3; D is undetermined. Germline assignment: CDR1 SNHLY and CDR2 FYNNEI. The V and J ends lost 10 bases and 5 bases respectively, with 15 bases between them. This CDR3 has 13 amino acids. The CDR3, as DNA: TGTGCCACCACGGGCGACGGGAGAAACACCATATATTTT. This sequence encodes CATTGDGRNTIYF.

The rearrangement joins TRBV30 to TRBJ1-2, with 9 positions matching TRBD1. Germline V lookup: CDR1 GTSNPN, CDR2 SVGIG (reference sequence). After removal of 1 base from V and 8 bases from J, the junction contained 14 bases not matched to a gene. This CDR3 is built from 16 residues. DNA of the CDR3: TGTGCCTGGAGTGCCGGGACAGGGTCTCGTGCGGGGGGCTACACCTTC. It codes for CAWSAGTGSRAGGYTF. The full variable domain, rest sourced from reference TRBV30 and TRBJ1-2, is SQTIHQWPATLVQPVGSPLSLECTVEGTSNPNLYWYRQAAGRGLQLLFYSVGIGQISSEVPQNLSASRPQDRQFILSSKKLLLSDSGFYLCAWSAGTGSRAGGYTFGSGTRLTVV.

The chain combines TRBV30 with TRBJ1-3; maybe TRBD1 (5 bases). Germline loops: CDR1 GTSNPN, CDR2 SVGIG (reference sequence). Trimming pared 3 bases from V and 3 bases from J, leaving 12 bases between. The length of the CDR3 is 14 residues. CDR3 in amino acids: CAWRGVAVGNTIYF. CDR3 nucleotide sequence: TGTGCCTGGAGAGGGGTGGCAGTTGGAAACACCATATATTTT. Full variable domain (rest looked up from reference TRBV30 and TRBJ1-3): SQTIHQWPATLVQPVGSPLSLECTVEGTSNPNLYWYRQAAGRGLQLLFYSVGIGQISSEVPQNLSASRPQDRQFILSSKKLLLSDSGFYLCAWRGVAVGNTIYFGEGSWLTVV.

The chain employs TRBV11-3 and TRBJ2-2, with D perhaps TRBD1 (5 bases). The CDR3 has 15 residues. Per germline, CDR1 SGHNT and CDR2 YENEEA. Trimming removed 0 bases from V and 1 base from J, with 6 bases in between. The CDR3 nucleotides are TGTGCCAGCAGCTTAGACACAGGGAACACCGGGGAGCTGTTTTTT. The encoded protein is CASSLDTGNTGELFF.

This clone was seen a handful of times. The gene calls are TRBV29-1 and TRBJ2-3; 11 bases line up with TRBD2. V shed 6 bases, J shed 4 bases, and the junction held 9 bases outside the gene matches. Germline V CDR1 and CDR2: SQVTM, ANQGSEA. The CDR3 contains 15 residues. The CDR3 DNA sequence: TGCAGCGTGCGTGATAGCGGGAGGGGAGCAGATACGCAGTATTTT. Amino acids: CSVRDSGRGADTQYF.

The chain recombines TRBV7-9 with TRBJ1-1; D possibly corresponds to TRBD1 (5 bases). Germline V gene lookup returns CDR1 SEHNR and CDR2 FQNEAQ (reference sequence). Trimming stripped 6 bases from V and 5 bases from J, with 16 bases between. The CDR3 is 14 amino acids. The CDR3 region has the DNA TGTGCCAGCAGTGCCAAACAGGATCGGACTGAAGCTTTCTTT. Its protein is CASSAKQDRTEAFF.

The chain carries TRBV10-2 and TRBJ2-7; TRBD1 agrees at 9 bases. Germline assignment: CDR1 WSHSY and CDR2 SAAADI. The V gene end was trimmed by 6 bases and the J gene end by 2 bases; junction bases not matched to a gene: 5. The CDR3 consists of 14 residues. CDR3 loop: CASSSGTGTYEQYF. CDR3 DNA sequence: TGCGCCAGCAGCTCCGGGACAGGGACCTACGAGCAGTACTTC.

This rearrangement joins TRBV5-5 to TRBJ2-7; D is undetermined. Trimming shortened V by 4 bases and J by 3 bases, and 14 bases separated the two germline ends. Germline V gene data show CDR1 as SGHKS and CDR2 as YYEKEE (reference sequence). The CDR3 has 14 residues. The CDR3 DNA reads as TGTGCCAGCAGCCCATTCGTGGCCGTCTACGAGCAGTACTTC. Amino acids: CASSPFVAVYEQYF.

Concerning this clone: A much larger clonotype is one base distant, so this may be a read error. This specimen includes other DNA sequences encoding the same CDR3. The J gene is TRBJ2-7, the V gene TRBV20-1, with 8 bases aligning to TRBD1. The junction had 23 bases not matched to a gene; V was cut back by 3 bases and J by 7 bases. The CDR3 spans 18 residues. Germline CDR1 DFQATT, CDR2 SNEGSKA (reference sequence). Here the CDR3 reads CSASMGTGLGGPSGEQYF. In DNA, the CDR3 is TGCAGTGCTAGTATGGGGACAGGCCTAGGGGGGCCCTCGGGGGAGCAGTACTTC.

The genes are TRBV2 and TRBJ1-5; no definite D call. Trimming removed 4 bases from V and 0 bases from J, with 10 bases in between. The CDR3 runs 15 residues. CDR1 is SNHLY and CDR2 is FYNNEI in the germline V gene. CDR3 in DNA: TGTGCCAGCAGTGCAAGAGAAGATAGCAATCAGCCCCAGCATTTT. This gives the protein CASSAREDSNQPQHF.